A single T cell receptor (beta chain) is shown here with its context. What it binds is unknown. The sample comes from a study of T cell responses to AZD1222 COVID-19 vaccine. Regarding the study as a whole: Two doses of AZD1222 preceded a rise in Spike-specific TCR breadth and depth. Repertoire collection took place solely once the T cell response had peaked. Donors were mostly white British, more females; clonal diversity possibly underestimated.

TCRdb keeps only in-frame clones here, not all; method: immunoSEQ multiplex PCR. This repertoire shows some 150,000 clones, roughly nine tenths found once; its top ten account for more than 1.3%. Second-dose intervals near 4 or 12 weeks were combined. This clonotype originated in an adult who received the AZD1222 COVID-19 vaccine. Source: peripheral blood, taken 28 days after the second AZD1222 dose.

The CDR3 DNA reads as TGTGCCAGCAGCTTCGATGGTGGGGGGGCTCAGCCCCAGCATTTT. Translation gives CASSFDGGGAQPQHF. The V gene is TRBV11-2, the J gene TRBJ1-5; D may be TRBD1 (6 bases). CDR1 and CDR2 (germline): SGHAT, FQNNGV. The CDR3 extends over 15 amino acids. V lost 3 bases and J lost 6, with 15 bases in between.